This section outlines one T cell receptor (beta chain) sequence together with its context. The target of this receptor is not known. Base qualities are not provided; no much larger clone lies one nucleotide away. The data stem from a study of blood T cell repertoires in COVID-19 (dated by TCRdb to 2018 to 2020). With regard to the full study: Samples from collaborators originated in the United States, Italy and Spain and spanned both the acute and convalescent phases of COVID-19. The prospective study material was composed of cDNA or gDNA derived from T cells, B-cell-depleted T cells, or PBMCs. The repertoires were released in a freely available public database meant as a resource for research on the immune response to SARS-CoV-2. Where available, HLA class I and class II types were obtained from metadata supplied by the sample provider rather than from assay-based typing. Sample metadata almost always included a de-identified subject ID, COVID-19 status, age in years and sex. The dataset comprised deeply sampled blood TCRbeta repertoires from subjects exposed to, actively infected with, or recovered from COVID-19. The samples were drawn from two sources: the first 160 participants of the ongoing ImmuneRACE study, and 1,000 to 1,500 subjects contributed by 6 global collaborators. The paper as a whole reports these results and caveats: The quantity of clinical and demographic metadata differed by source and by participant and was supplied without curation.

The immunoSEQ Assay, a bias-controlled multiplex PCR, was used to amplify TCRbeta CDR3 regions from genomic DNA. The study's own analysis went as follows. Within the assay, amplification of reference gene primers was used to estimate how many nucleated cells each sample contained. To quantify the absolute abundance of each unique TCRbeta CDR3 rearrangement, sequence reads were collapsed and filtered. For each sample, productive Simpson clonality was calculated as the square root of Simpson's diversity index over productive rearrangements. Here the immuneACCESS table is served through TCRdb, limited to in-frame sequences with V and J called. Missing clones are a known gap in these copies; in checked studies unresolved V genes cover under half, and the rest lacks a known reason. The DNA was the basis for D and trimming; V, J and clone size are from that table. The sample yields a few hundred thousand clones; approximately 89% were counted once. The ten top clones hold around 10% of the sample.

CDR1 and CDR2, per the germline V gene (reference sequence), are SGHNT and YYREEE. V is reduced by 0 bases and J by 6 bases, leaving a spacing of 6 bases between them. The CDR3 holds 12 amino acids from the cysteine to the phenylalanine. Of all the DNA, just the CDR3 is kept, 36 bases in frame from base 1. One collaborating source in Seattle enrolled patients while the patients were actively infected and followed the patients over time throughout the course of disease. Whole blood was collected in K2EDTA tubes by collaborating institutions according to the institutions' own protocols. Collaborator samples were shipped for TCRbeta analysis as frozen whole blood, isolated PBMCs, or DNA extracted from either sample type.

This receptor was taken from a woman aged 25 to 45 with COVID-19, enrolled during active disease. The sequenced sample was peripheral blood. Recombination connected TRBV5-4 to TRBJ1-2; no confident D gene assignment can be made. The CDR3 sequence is CASSLARNGYTF. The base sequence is TGTGCCAGCAGCTTGGCGAGAAATGGCTACACCTTC.